Below, one T cell receptor (beta chain) is given with its context. The antigen is undetermined. CDR1 MNHEY and CDR2 SMNVEV come from the germline V gene (reference sequence). The CDR3 is made up of 16 amino acids. Trimming took 5 bases from V and 4 from J, leaving 18 bases between them. Both 60 Vbeta primers and 13 Jbeta primers went into the PCR. Generated by immunoSEQ multiplex PCR, the TCRdb table keeps only in-frame clones and is missing some. The sample includes approximately 150,000 clones, roughly 80% of them seen just once. This sample stems from a study of cytomegalovirus exposure and HLA in healthy donors. General study points: Several V segments, TRBV6-2 and TRBV6-3 among them, could not be told apart and were dropped.

The material sequenced was PBMCs. The clonotype originates from a woman in her 50s in good health and CMV-seropositive. The chain joins TRBV27 to TRBJ2-1; TRBD1 might be the D (6 bases). Here the CDR3 reads CASSPLRGGGYNEQFF. The CDR3 DNA reads TGTGCCAGCAGTCCTCTCAGGGGTGGTGGGTACAATGAGCAGTTCTTC.